Below, 3 T cell receptor beta chains from the same sample are listed, as sequenced in a study of technical replicates of blood from several donors. Repertoires were generated with immunoSEQ multiplex PCR, while TCRdb's copy carries only in-frame clones and drops some. This table holds 60,000 to 65,000 clones, approximately 92% found once. The sequenced sample was PBMCs. The receptors were gathered from a human donor in good health. Some clones in this sample may be carry-over from other donors' samples.

This chain uses TRBV2 with TRBJ1-6; tentative D call: TRBD1 (6 bases). V lost 3 bases to trimming and J lost 5 bases, with 17 bases between them. Germline assignment: CDR1 SNHLY and CDR2 FYNNEI. The CDR3 runs to 17 residues. CDR3 sequence reads: CASSEYPPGQNNSPLHF. The CDR3 region has the DNA TGTGCCAGCAGTGAGTATCCTCCTGGACAGAATAATTCACCCCTCCACTTT.

This chain links TRBV2 with TRBJ2-2; possibly TRBD2 for D (5 bases). V lost 7 bases to trimming and J lost 3 bases, with 15 bases between them. The CDR3 has 15 residues. CDR1 and CDR2 (germline): SNHLY, FYNNEI. This CDR3 reads CASIPGEIYTGELFF. CDR3 nucleotides: TGTGCCAGCATTCCCGGGGAGATTTACACCGGGGAGCTGTTTTTT.

The rearrangement links TRBV7-9 to TRBJ1-2; the D gene is possibly TRBD1 (6 bases). The CDR3 spans 13 residues. Germline lookup yields CDR1 SEHNR and CDR2 FQNEAQ (reference sequence). V was pared by 5 bases and J by 7 bases, with 14 bases between. The CDR3 DNA reads as TGTGCCAGCAGCGCCAGGGGAGACGGTGGCTACACCTTC. Translated: CASSARGDGGYTF.